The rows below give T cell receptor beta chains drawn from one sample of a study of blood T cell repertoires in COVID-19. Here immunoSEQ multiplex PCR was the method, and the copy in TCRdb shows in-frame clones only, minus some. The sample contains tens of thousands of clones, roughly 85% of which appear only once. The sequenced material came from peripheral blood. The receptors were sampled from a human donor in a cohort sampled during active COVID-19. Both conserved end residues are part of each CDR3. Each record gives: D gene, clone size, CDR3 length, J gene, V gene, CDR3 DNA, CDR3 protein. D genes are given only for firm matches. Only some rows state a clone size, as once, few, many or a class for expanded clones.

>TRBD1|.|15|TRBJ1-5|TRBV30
TGTGCCTGGAGTGTACGAGGGACAGCCAATCAGCCCCAGCATTTT
CAWSVRGTANQPQHF
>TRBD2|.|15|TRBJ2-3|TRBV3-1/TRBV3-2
TGTGCCAGCAGCCAAGAGGCTAGCGGTACAGATACGCAGTATTTT
CASSQEASGTDTQYF
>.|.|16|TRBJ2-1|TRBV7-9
TGTGCCAGCAGCTCCGACTGGGGAGCAGTGGACAATGAGCAGTTCTTC
CASSSDWGAVDNEQFF
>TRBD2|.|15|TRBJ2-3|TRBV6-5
TGTGCCAGCAGTCTGCTAGCGGAAAGCACAGATACGCAGTATTTT
CASSLLAESTDTQYF
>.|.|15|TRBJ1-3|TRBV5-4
TGTGCCAGCAGCTTGGGAAGGGGCCCAGGAAACACCATATATTTT
CASSLGRGPGNTIYF
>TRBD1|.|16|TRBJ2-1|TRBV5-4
TGTGCCAGCAGCAGCCGGACAGGGTACCTAAACAATGAGCAGTTCTTC
CASSSRTGYLNNEQFF
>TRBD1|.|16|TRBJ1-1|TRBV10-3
TGTGCCATCAGGTCCGAAGGGGGCGTCGTGAACACTGAAGCTTTCTTT
CAIRSEGGVVNTEAFF
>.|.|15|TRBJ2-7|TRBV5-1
TGCGCCAGCAGCTCATTAAAGGGTAAGGGAGACGAGCAGTACTTC
CASSSLKGKGDEQYF
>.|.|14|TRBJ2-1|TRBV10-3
TGTGCCATATCCCGGGATAGCTCCTACAATGAGCAGTTCTTC
CAISRDSSYNEQFF
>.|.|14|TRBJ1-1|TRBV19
TGTGCCAGTAGTACAGGGGTGAAGAACACTGAAGCTTTCTTT
CASSTGVKNTEAFF
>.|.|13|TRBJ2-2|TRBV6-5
TGTGCCAGCAGCGGGTTGGACACCGGGGAGCTGTTTTTT
CASSGLDTGELFF
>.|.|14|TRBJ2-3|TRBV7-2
TGTGCCAGCAGCTTAGCCCAGAGCACAGATACGCAGTATTTT
CASSLAQSTDTQYF
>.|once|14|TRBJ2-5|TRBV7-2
TGTGCCAGCAGCTTACGCGACGGGGGAGAGACCCAGTACTTC
CASSLRDGGETQYF
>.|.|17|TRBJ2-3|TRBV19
TGTGCCAGTAGTATAGAGAGGCTTACCCGGGGGACAGATACGCAGTATTTT
CASSIERLTRGTDTQYF
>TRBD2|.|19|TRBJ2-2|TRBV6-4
TGTGCCAGCAGTGAAAGGACTAGCGGGAGGGCCGGGAACACCGGGGAGCTGTTTTTT
CASSERTSGRAGNTGELFF
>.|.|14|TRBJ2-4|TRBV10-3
TGTGCCATCAGCGGGGCGGGGGCAGGGAACATTCAGTACTTC
CAISGAGAGNIQYF
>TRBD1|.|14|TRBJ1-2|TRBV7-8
TGTGCCAGCAGCTTAGAGGGACAGGGGTATGGCTACACCTTC
CASSLEGQGYGYTF
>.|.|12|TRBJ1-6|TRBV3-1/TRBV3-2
TGTGCCAGCAGCCACAGGAATTCACCCCTCCACTTT
CASSHRNSPLHF
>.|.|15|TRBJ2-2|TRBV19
TGTGCCAGCCTGCCCGGGACTTCGAACACCGGGGAGCTGTTTTTT
CASLPGTSNTGELFF
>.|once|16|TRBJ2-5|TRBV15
TGTGCCACCAGCAGAGATCTGGGCAGGGCGGGGGAGACCCAGTACTTC
CATSRDLGRAGETQYF
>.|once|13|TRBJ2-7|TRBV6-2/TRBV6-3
TGTGCCAGCAGTTACGTCAGCGGCTACGAGCAGTACTTC
CASSYVSGYEQYF
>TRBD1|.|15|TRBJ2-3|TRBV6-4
TGTGCCAGCAGTGACTCAGTGCAGGGGGCAGATACGCAGTATTTT
CASSDSVQGADTQYF
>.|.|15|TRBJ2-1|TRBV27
TGTGCCAGTGGGCTAGTCGGACTCGCCTACAATGAGCAGTTCTTC
CASGLVGLAYNEQFF
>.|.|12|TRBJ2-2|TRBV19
TGTGCCAGTAGTCTTCGGACCGGGGAGCTGTTTTTT
CASSLRTGELFF
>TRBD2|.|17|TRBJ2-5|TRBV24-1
TGTGCCACCAGTGAGAACCAACCGGGACTAGCTGGGGAGACCCAGTACTTC
CATSENQPGLAGETQYF
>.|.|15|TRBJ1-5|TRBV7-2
TGTGCCAGCAGCTTCTCTCTACAGGGCAATCAGCCCCAGCATTTT
CASSFSLQGNQPQHF
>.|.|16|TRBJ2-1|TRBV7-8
TGTGCCAGCAGCACAAATCCTCCCAGCTCCTACAATGAGCAGTTCTTC
CASSTNPPSSYNEQFF
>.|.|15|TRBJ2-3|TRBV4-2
TGTGCCAGCAGCCAAGAATGGGCCGTCACAGATACGCAGTATTTT
CASSQEWAVTDTQYF
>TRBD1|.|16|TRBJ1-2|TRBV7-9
TGTGCCAGCAGCTCTTTGGGACAGTACCTACGGTATGGCTACACCTTC
CASSSLGQYLRYGYTF
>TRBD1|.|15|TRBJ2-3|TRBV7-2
TGTGCCAGCAGCTGGACAGGGGGCAGCACAGATACGCAGTATTTT
CASSWTGGSTDTQYF
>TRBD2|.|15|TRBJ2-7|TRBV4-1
TGCGCCAGCAGAAAGCAGACTAGCGGAACCTACGAGCAGTACTTC
CASRKQTSGTYEQYF
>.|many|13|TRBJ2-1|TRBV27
TGTGCCAGCAGTCAGATCCCCCGGGGTGAGCAGTTCTTC
CASSQIPRGEQFF
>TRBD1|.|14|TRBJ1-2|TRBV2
TGTGCCAGCAGGGTCGGACAGGTTAACTATGGCTACACCTTC
CASRVGQVNYGYTF
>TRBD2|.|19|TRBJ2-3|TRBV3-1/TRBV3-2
TGTGCCAGCAGCCAATTTGGGACTAGCGGGAGAGCAGTCACAGATACGCAGTATTTT
CASSQFGTSGRAVTDTQYF
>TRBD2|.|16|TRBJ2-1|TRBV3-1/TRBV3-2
TGTGCCAGCAGCCAAGATCCCCTAGCGGGGGGGAATGAGCAGTTCTTC
CASSQDPLAGGNEQFF
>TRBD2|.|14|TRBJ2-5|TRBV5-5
TGTGCCAGCAGCTTGGAGACTAGCGGACCAACCCAGTACTTC
CASSLETSGPTQYF